Below are 21 T cell receptor beta chains sequenced from a single sample in a study of blood T cell repertoires in COVID-19. The protocol was immunoSEQ multiplex PCR, while the TCRdb copy is restricted to in-frame clones and leaves out a portion. The table has 150,000 to 200,000 clones, around four fifths seen once. The sample taken for sequencing was peripheral blood. Receptors originate from a woman aged 25 to 39 with acute or convalescent COVID-19.

The chain employs TRBV5-6 and TRBJ1-3, with D possibly being TRBD1 (5 bases). The CDR3 loop spans 18 amino acids. The V end was cut by 0 bases, the J end by 1 base, with 17 bases between. The germline V gene has CDR1 SGHDT and CDR2 YYEEEE. The CDR3 bases are TGTGCCAGCAGCTTGGCTCTGCGGGGGAAAAGGTCTGGAAACACCATATATTTT. Amino acids: CASSLALRGKRSGNTIYF.

The chain combines TRBV4-1 with TRBJ1-1; a possible D gene is TRBD1 (5 bases). The CDR3 has 17 residues. With 1 base removed from V and 6 bases from J, the gap between germline ends came to 21 bases. Germline loops: CDR1 MGHRA, CDR2 YSYEKL. The CDR3 DNA follows: TGCGCCAGCAGCCAAGTTTCAGGGTGGGGTCAGTCCGCTGAAGCTTTCTTT. Its translation: CASSQVSGWGQSAEAFF.

V is TRBV6-5 and J is TRBJ1-4, with D tentatively TRBD1 (6 bases). Looked up from germline, CDR1 is MNHEY and CDR2 is SVGAGI. The CDR3 covers 15 residues. With 6 bases removed from V and 4 bases from J, the gap between germline ends came to 15 bases. CDR3 nucleotides: TGTGCCAGCAGGGGTCGGGGGGCCGGTAATGAAAAACTGTTTTTT. Protein: CASRGRGAGNEKLFF.

This chain connects TRBV9 to TRBJ2-3, with 9 nucleotides matching TRBD2. CDR3 length equals 17 residues. Germline trimming cut 0 bases from V and 3 bases from J; bases unmatched to any gene: 8. Per the germline V gene, CDR1 is SGDLS and CDR2 is YYNGEE. The CDR3 bases are TGTGCCAGCAGCGTAGCCGCTAGCGGGACGGGAACAGATACGCAGTATTTT. Its translation: CASSVAASGTGTDTQYF. Using reference TRBV9 and TRBJ2-3 for the parts outside the CDR3, the full variable domain is DSGVTQTPKHLITATGQRVTLRCSPRSGDLSVYWYQQSLDQGLQFLIQYYNGEERAKGNILERFSAQQFPDLHSELNLSSLELGDSALYFCASSVAASGTGTDTQYFGPGTRLTVL.

The chain joins TRBV5-6 to TRBJ2-2; TRBD2 agrees at 11 bases. The CDR3 consists of 17 residues. The V segment lost 0 bases and the J segment 4 bases; nucleotides outside the gene matches: 5. Germline-derived CDR1 and CDR2 are SGHDT and YYEEEE. CDR3 in DNA: TGTGCCAGCAGCTTGGTCACTAGCGGGAGATCCACCGGGGAGCTGTTTTTT. Translation gives CASSLVTSGRSTGELFF.

This clone was counted many times. The chain joins TRBV14 to TRBJ2-3; TRBD2 matches 8 bases. The CDR3 contains 16 residues. Germline assignment: CDR1 SGHDN and CDR2 FVKESK. Trimming took 4 bases from V and 3 from J; bases not matched to a gene: 9. The CDR3 nucleotides are TGTGCCAGCAGCCCCCTCGGACTAGCTGGGACAGATACGCAGTATTTT. Its translation: CASSPLGLAGTDTQYF. Combining the CDR3 with reference TRBV14 and TRBJ2-3 gives the whole variable domain EAGVTQFPSHSVIEKGQTVTLRCDPISGHDNLYWYRRVMGKEIKFLLHFVKESKQDESGMPNNRFLAERTGGTYSTLKVQPAELEDSGVYFCASSPLGLAGTDTQYFGPGTRLTVL.

CDR3 sequence: CASSGGTRSAGTDTQYF. CDR3 nucleotides: TGCGCCAGCAGCGGCGGGACGCGAAGTGCGGGCACAGATACGCAGTATTTT. The chain carries TRBV5-1 and TRBJ2-3, with D tentatively TRBD2 (6 bases). The CDR3 contains 17 residues. Trimming cost V 4 bases and J 1 base, with 19 bases left between them. In germline, CDR1 is SGHRS, CDR2 YFSETQ.

This sequence joins TRBV9 and TRBJ1-3; the D gene is possibly TRBD1 (5 bases). The CDR3 is 16 amino acids. Deletions cut 4 bases from V and 1 base from J, with 15 bases between. The germline V gene encodes CDR1 SGDLS and CDR2 YYNGEE. The CDR3 nucleotides are TGTGCCAGCAGCCTCTCTCCGGGGGGATCTGGAAACACCATATATTTT. Translation: CASSLSPGGSGNTIYF.

The rearrangement uses TRBV2 and TRBJ2-3, with 10 bases matching TRBD2. Germline CDR1 reads SNHLY; CDR2 reads FYNNEI. The CDR3 loop spans 16 amino acids. V was pared by 5 bases and J by 3 bases, with 8 bases of the junction left unmatched. The CDR3 sequence is CASSNSLAGVTDTQYF. In DNA form, the CDR3 reads TGTGCCAGCAGTAACTCCCTAGCGGGAGTTACAGATACGCAGTATTTT. Full variable domain (remainder filled in from reference TRBV2 and TRBJ2-3): EPEVTQTPSHQVTQMGQEVILRCVPISNHLYFYWYRQILGQKVEFLVSFYNNEISEKSEIFDDQFSVERPDGSNFTLKIRSTKLEDSAMYFCASSNSLAGVTDTQYFGPGTRLTVL.

The chain uses TRBV2 and TRBJ2-1, with a weak D call TRBD1 (6 bases). The CDR3 totals 14 residues. The germline V gene encodes CDR1 SNHLY and CDR2 FYNNEI. V was clipped by 7 bases and J by 0 bases, with 10 bases between them. The CDR3, as DNA: TGTGCCAGCATTGCCAGGGGCTCCTACAATGAGCAGTTCTTC. Translating gives CASIARGSYNEQFF.

The V and J genes are TRBV4-2 and TRBJ2-3, with TRBD2 identical over 12 bases. Per the germline V gene, CDR1 is LGHNA and CDR2 is YNFKEQ. The CDR3 spans 20 residues. V dropped 0 bases and J dropped 5; count of bases not matched to a gene: 15. CDR3 sequence (DNA): TGTGCCAGCAGCCAAGACCGATTCGGGGCTAGCGGGAGGGTCAGAGATACGCAGTATTTT. Amino acid sequence: CASSQDRFGASGRVRDTQYF.

This rearrangement joins TRBV5-8 to TRBJ2-2; TRBD1 is a possible D gene (5 bases). V dropped 4 bases and J dropped 0 bases, with 13 bases sitting between them. Per the germline V gene, CDR1 is SGHTS and CDR2 is YDEGEE. The CDR3 is made up of 16 amino acids. The CDR3, as DNA: TGTGCCAGCAGCAGGGGCCATACCGCGAACACCGGGGAGCTGTTTTTT. Amino acid sequence: CASSRGHTANTGELFF.

The rearrangement uses TRBV13 and TRBJ2-2, with TRBD1 identical over 8 bases. The CDR3 is 15 amino acids. Looked up from germline, CDR1 is PRHDT and CDR2 is FYEKMQ (reference sequence). The V and J ends lost 5 bases and 5 bases, in that order; junction bases with no gene match: 7. The DNA of the CDR3 is TGTGCCAGCAGCCCGACAGGGGTCGGGACCGGGGAGCTGTTTTTT. This sequence encodes CASSPTGVGTGELFF.

This chain links TRBV7-2 with TRBJ2-1; TRBD2 might be the D (5 bases). The germline gives CDR1 SGHTA, CDR2 FQGNSA. The CDR3 covers 15 residues. Trimming shortened V by 0 bases and J by 3 bases, and 9 bases separated the two germline ends. CDR3 coding DNA: TGTGCCAGCAGCTTAGCGGGAGTCGGCTACAATGAGCAGTTCTTC. Amino acid sequence: CASSLAGVGYNEQFF.

This chain's CDR3 is CASSGTDRDTDTQYF. CDR3 nucleotides: TGTGCCAGCAGCGGAACGGACAGGGACACAGATACGCAGTATTTT. The V call is TRBV9, the J call TRBJ2-3; 8 bases align to TRBD1. Germline CDR1 and CDR2: SGDLS and YYNGEE. CDR3 size: 15 residues. With 3 bases clipped from V and 2 bases from J, the junction kept 5 bases outside the gene matches.

The genes are TRBV5-4 and TRBJ1-2; the match to TRBD1 covers 9 bases. Looked up from germline, CDR1 is SGHNT and CDR2 is YYREEE (reference sequence). The CDR3 extends over 16 amino acids. V shed 0 bases and J 6 bases; nucleotides not matched to a gene: 9. As DNA, the CDR3 is TGTGCCAGCAGCTTGGACAGGGGGCCGGTGGCGGATGGCTACACCTTC. Residues: CASSLDRGPVADGYTF.

V usage is TRBV9 and J usage is TRBJ1-2, with D possibly matching TRBD1 (6 bases). The germline V and J ends were trimmed by 1 base and 2 bases, with 9 bases remaining between them. The CDR3 contains 14 residues. Germline lookup yields CDR1 SGDLS and CDR2 YYNGEE. CDR3 residues: CASSVTRGNYGYTF. DNA of the CDR3: TGTGCCAGCAGCGTAACCAGGGGAAACTATGGCTACACCTTC.

The V call is TRBV28, the J call TRBJ1-5, with TRBD1 matching 8 bases. The CDR3 covers 15 residues. V shed 7 bases, J shed 3 bases, and the junction held 8 bases outside the gene matches. The germline V gene has CDR1 MDHEN and CDR2 SYDVKM. The CDR3 nucleotides are TGTGCCAGCAAGCCCTCGGGACAGGTCAATCAGCCCCAGCATTTT. Its translation is CASKPSGQVNQPQHF.

The V gene is TRBV3-1 (or the pseudogene TRBV3-2), the J gene TRBJ1-1; 8 bases are a match to TRBD1. The junction had 3 bases not matched to a gene; V was cut back by 5 bases and J by 1 base. The germline gives CDR1 LGHDT, CDR2 YNNKEL (reference sequence). CDR3 length equals 14 residues. The CDR3 bases are TGTGCCAGCAGCATTGGGACAGGGAACACTGAAGCTTTCTTT. Protein sequence: CASSIGTGNTEAFF.

The chain links TRBV25-1 to TRBJ1-5, with D uncertain. The length of the CDR3 is 11 residues. Germline CDR1 is MGHDK and CDR2 is SYGVNS. V was pared by 4 bases and J by 9 bases, with 7 bases between. CDR3 loop: CASSAAGPQHF. The DNA of the CDR3 is TGTGCCAGCAGTGCGGCGGGGCCCCAGCATTTT.

This clone has only one observation. The V and J genes are TRBV20-1 and TRBJ1-6, with TRBD1 matching 7 bases. V dropped 0 bases and J dropped 13; count of bases not matched to a gene: 0. Germline V gene lookup returns CDR1 DFQATT and CDR2 SNEGSKA (reference sequence). This CDR3 is 11 amino acids long. As DNA, the CDR3 is TGCAGTGCTAGAGACAGGGGGCCCCTCCACTTT. It is translated as CSARDRGPLHF.